This entry features one T cell receptor (beta chain) sequence. V gave up 5 bases and J gave up 0 bases, with 11 bases separating them. This CDR3 is 15 amino acids long. Germline-derived CDR1 and CDR2 are MNHEY and SMNVEV (reference sequence). The PCR had 60 Vbeta and 13 Jbeta primers. Some clones are missing from TCRdb's copy, which holds only in-frame ones; the method was immunoSEQ multiplex PCR. The sample shows about 67,000 clones, roughly nine tenths of them seen only once. The data derive from a study of cytomegalovirus exposure and HLA in healthy donors. Sequenced input: PBMCs. The rearrangement links TRBV27 to TRBJ1-5; perhaps TRBD1 as D (5 bases). The TCR originated in a woman aged 30 to 39 in good health and CMV-seropositive. The DNA of the CDR3 is TGTGCCAGCAGTCCCAAGGGGTATAGCAATCAGCCCCAGCATTTT. This sequence encodes CASSPKGYSNQPQHF.